This TCR beta chain was documented in a study of shared clonotypes between healthy human individuals. General study findings and limits: In a handful of donors, approximately 5% of naive CD4 clonotypes appeared in common.

Germline assignment: CDR1 MNHNS and CDR2 SASEGT. CDR3 size: 17 residues. Deletions cut 3 bases from V and 8 bases from J, with 22 bases between. Libraries were prepared by immunoSEQ multiplex PCR; TCRdb keeps only in-frame clonotypes and omits some of them. This table has some 1 million clones, around 75% appearing once. This clone appeared a few times. No antigen is known for it. The sample consisted of memory CD4+ T cells sorted from blood. Subset: CD45RA-negative fraction. This rearrangement joins TRBV6-1 to TRBJ1-4; possible D gene TRBD1, 5 bases. The receptor was derived from a man aged 18-30 years in good health. CDR3 DNA: TGTGCCAGCAGTGAGTGGGTCCGGGACGGCTTCACCGAAAAACTGTTTTTT. Translated: CASSEWVRDGFTEKLFF.